A selection of T cell receptor beta chains follows, all from one sample in a study of shared clonotypes between healthy human individuals. Produced via immunoSEQ multiplex PCR; TCRdb's table is partial and in-frame only. The sample consists of 550,000 to 600,000 clones, 95% to 98% of them appearing once. The sequenced sample was naive CD8+ T cells sorted from blood. Receptors were obtained from a young man in good health. The CDR3 runs from the conserved cysteine through the conserved F or W. D genes are given only for firm matches. Only part of the rows carry a size: once, few, many, or a class if the clone is expanded.

DNA	CDR3	V	J	D	size
TGTGCCAGCAGCTTCGTTGGGGGCAATCAGCCCCAGCATTTT	CASSFVGGNQPQHF	TRBV5-6	TRBJ1-5	.	.
TGCAGCGTGGGACTAGCGGGAGGGCCGGACACCGGGGAGCTGTTTTTT	CSVGLAGGPDTGELFF	TRBV29-1	TRBJ2-2	TRBD2	.
TGTGCCAGCAGTTTATCGTGGTCGTCTGGAAACACCATATATTTT	CASSLSWSSGNTIYF	TRBV27	TRBJ1-3	.	.
TGCAGTGCTAGGGATGGGGATGAGCAGTTCTTC	CSARDGDEQFF	TRBV20-1	TRBJ2-1	.	.
TGTGCCAGCAGTTTTCAGGGTGAAGTGTACGAGCAGTACTTC	CASSFQGEVYEQYF	TRBV27	TRBJ2-7	.	.
TGTGCCAGCAGCTTCGGGGGGGATACGCAGTATTTT	CASSFGGDTQYF	TRBV11-2	TRBJ2-3	TRBD2	.
TGTGCCAGCAGCTTAGAATATCAGCCCCAGCATTTT	CASSLEYQPQHF	TRBV7-2	TRBJ1-5	.	once
TGTGCCAGTAGTCTGGCGGGAACCACGTACGAGCAGTACTTC	CASSLAGTTYEQYF	TRBV19	TRBJ2-7	.	.
TGTGCCAGCAGGCCGGGGGGGACAGGGGTGACTGAAGCTTTCTTT	CASRPGGTGVTEAFF	TRBV6-1	TRBJ1-1	TRBD1	.
TGTGCCAGCATGACTAGCGGAGCCTACGAGCAGTACTTC	CASMTSGAYEQYF	TRBV6-5	TRBJ2-7	TRBD2	few
TGTGCCAGCAGCTTAGCCGCGGCAGGCAGAACCTACGAGCAGTACTTC	CASSLAAAGRTYEQYF	TRBV7-9	TRBJ2-7	.	.
TGTGCCAGCCGTTACAAGGCAGCGAAGCAAGAGACCCAGTACTTC	CASRYKAAKQETQYF	TRBV2	TRBJ2-5	.	.
TGTGTGGTTGGGGACCTCGGAGGTGGCTACACCTTC	CVVGDLGGGYTF	TRBV7-9	TRBJ1-2	.	.
TGTGCCAGCAGTTTAGGATCCGGACTAGCGGGCTTAAAAATCTCCTACAATGAGCAGTTCTTC	CASSLGSGLAGLKISYNEQFF	TRBV27	TRBJ2-1	TRBD2	.
TGTGCCAGCAGTTTAAGCGCAGGCGGAAATGAAAAACTGTTTTTT	CASSLSAGGNEKLFF	TRBV28	TRBJ1-4	.	.
TGTGCCAGCAGCTCTACGCAGGGGGTCTACGAGCAGTACTTC	CASSSTQGVYEQYF	TRBV7-9	TRBJ2-7	TRBD1	.
TGTGCCAGCAGCCAAGAAAAACAAGGTCCACCTTGGGAGCAGTACTTC	CASSQEKQGPPWEQYF	TRBV21-1	TRBJ2-7	.	.
TGTGCCAGCAGCTTCGCCATCCTGGGACAGGGGAACACCGGGGAGCTGTTTTTT	CASSFAILGQGNTGELFF	TRBV7-6	TRBJ2-2	TRBD1	.
TGCAGCGTCCTGATTGGGGGCGGGACAGAATGGGTAAATCAGCCCCAGCATTTT	CSVLIGGGTEWVNQPQHF	TRBV29-1	TRBJ1-5	TRBD1	.
TGCGCCAGCAGCCCTCAGAGGGGTGAGGGGATGAACACTGAAGCTTTCTTT	CASSPQRGEGMNTEAFF	TRBV4-1	TRBJ1-1	.	.
TGTGCCAGCAGTTATACAAGTTGGCCCGGGGGCTACACCTTC	CASSYTSWPGGYTF	TRBV27	TRBJ1-2	.	.
TGTGCCAGCAGTTTGATCCCCGACAGGCCAACTAATGAAAAACTGTTTTTT	CASSLIPDRPTNEKLFF	TRBV28	TRBJ1-4	.	.
TGTGCCAGCAGCACGGTGGCGGGAGCTTCCTACAATGAGCAGTTCTTC	CASSTVAGASYNEQFF	TRBV7-9	TRBJ2-1	TRBD2	.
TGTGCCAGCTCATTCCGGGACGTTTTCACAGATACGCAGTATTTT	CASSFRDVFTDTQYF	TRBV18	TRBJ2-3	.	.
TGCGCCAGCAGTGAGTACAGGGTCTCCTACGAGCAGTACTTC	CASSEYRVSYEQYF	TRBV10-1	TRBJ2-7	.	.
TGTGCCAGTCGGGCAGGCTATGGCTACACCTTC	CASRAGYGYTF	TRBV9	TRBJ1-2	.	.
TGTGCCACCAGCAGGGGGACTAGCGGGAGGGCGGACACCGGGGAGCTGTTTTTT	CATSRGTSGRADTGELFF	TRBV15	TRBJ2-2	TRBD2	.
TGTGCCAGCAGTTTAAGGGCGGGAGGGTACCAAGAGACCCAGTACTTC	CASSLRAGGYQETQYF	TRBV27	TRBJ2-5	TRBD2	.
TGTGCCAGCAGTTACTCTGCAGGGAATCAGCCCCAGCATTTT	CASSYSAGNQPQHF	TRBV6-5	TRBJ1-5	.	.
TGTGCCAGCAATAAAGGCGGGACCGCATTCCCCTACAATGAGCAGTTCTTC	CASNKGGTAFPYNEQFF	TRBV25-1	TRBJ2-1	.	.
TGTGCCAGCAGCGTAGGAAAGGCAAGACAGGATGACGGCTACACCTTC	CASSVGKARQDDGYTF	TRBV9	TRBJ1-2	.	once
TGTGCCAGCAGCCAGGGACAGACTAGCACAGATACGCAGTATTTT	CASSQGQTSTDTQYF	TRBV6-5	TRBJ2-3	TRBD1	.
TGTGCCAGCAGCTACGGACTAGCGGGAACAGATACGCAGTATTTT	CASSYGLAGTDTQYF	TRBV7-2	TRBJ2-3	TRBD2	.
TGTGCCAGCATCAACCCATTGGGCAGGGGGCTCGAGGAGCAGTTCTTC	CASINPLGRGLEEQFF	TRBV7-9	TRBJ2-1	TRBD1	.
TGTGCCAGCAGTTTCTTAGCGGGGCGGAACACCGGGGAGCTGTTTTTT	CASSFLAGRNTGELFF	TRBV27	TRBJ2-2	TRBD2	.
TGCGCCAGCAGCCAAGGGGTCTCAGGGAGAGCTGGAAACACCATATATTTT	CASSQGVSGRAGNTIYF	TRBV4-3	TRBJ1-3	.	.
TGTGCCAGCAGCCCAATTTACCAAGAGACCCAGTACTTC	CASSPIYQETQYF	TRBV7-2	TRBJ2-5	.	.
TGTGCCAGCAGCCTAGGGGTTGGGGCAGGGGCCTACGAGCAGTACTTC	CASSLGVGAGAYEQYF	TRBV28	TRBJ2-7	.	.
TGCGCCAGCAGCGCAGACCGGGGATTTACCTACAATGAGCAGTTCTTC	CASSADRGFTYNEQFF	TRBV5-1	TRBJ2-1	.	.
TGTGCCAGCAGCTCCGAACTAGCGGGAGGAGGTGAGACCCAGTACTTC	CASSSELAGGGETQYF	TRBV7-8	TRBJ2-5	TRBD2	.
TGCGCCAGCAGCTTGGGGGGACAGTCCGTAGATACGCAGTATTTT	CASSLGGQSVDTQYF	TRBV5-1	TRBJ2-3	TRBD1	.